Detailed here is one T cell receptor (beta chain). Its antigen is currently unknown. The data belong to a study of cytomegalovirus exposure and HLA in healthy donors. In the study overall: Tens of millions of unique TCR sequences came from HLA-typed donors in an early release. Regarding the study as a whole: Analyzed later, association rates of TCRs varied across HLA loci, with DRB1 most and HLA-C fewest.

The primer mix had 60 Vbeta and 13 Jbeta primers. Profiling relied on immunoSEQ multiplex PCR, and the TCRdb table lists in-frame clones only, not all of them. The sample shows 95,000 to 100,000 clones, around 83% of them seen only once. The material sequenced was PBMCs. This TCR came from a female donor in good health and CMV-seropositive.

The CDR3 spells CASESGGSYNSPLHF. CDR3 coding DNA: TGTGCCAGCGAAAGCGGGGGCTCCTATAATTCACCCCTCCACTTT. The chain has TRBV5-6 and TRBJ1-6, with TRBD1 as a possible D gene (5 bases). Germline V CDR1 and CDR2: SGHDT, YYEEEE. Trimming shortened V by 7 bases and J by 0 bases, and 11 bases separated the two germline ends. CDR3 size: 15 residues.